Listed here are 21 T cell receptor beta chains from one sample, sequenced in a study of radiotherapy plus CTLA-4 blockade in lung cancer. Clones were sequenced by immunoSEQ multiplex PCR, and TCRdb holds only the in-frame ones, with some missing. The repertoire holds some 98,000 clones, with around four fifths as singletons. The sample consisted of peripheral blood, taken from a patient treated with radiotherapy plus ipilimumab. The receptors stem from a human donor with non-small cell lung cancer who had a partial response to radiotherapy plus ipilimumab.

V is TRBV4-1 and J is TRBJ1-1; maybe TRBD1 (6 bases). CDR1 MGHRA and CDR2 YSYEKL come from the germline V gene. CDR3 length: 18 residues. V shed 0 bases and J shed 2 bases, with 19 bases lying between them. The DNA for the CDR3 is TGCGCCAGCAGCCAAGATTCCCGACATCAGGGGAGAAACACTGAAGCTTTCTTT. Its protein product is CASSQDSRHQGRNTEAFF.

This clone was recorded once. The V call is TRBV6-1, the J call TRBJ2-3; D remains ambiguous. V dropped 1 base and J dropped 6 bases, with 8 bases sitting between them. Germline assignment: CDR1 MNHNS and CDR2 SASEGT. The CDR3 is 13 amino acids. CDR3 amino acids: CASSEDREDTQYF. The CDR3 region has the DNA TGTGCCAGCAGTGAAGACAGAGAGGATACGCAGTATTTT.

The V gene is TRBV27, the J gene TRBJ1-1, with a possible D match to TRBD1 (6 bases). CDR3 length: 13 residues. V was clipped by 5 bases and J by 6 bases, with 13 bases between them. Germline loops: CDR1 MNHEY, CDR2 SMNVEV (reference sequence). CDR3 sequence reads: CASSAQGRAEAFF. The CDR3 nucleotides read TGTGCCAGCAGTGCACAGGGTCGGGCTGAAGCTTTCTTT.

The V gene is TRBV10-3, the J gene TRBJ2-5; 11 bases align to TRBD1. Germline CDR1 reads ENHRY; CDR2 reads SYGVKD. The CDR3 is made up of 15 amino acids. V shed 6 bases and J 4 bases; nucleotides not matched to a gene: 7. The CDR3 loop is CAISGDRGESETQYF. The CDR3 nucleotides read TGTGCCATCAGCGGGGACAGGGGGGAATCAGAGACCCAGTACTTC.

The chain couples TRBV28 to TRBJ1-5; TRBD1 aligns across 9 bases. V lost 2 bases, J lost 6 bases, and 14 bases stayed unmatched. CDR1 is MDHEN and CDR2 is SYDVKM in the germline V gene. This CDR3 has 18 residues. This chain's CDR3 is CASSLVPLWGQGSQPQHF. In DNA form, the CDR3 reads TGTGCCAGCAGTTTAGTTCCATTGTGGGGACAGGGCAGTCAGCCCCAGCATTTT.

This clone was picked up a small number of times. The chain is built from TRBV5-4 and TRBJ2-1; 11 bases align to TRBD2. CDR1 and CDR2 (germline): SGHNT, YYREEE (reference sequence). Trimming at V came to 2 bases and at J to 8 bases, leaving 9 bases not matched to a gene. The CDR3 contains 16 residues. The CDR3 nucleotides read TGTGCCAGCAGCTTATCGTTAGCGGGAGGGCCATATGAGCAGTTCTTC. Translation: CASSLSLAGGPYEQFF.

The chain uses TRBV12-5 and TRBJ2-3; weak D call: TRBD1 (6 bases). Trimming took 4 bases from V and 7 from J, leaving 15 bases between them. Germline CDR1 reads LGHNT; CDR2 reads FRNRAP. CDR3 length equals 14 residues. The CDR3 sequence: CASGSSLRGNTQYF. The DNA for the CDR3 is TGTGCTAGTGGTTCCTCCCTCAGGGGAAATACGCAGTATTTT. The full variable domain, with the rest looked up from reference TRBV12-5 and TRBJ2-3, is DARVTQTPRHKVTEMGQEVTMRCQPILGHNTVFWYRQTMMQGLELLAYFRNRAPLDDSGMPKDRFSAEMPDATLATLKIQPSEPRDSAVYFCASGSSLRGNTQYFGPGTRLTVL.

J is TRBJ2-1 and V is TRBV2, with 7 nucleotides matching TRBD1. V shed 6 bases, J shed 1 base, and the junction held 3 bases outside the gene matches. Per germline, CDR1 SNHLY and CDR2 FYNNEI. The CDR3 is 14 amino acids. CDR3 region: CASRRDRSYNEQFF. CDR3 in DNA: TGTGCCAGCAGACGGGACAGATCCTACAATGAGCAGTTCTTC.

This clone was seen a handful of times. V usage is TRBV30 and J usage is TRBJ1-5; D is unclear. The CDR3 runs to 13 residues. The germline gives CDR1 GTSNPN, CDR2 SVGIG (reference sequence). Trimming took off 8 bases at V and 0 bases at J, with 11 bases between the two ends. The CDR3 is CALARDSNQPQHF. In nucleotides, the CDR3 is TGTGCCCTGGCGAGGGATAGCAATCAGCCCCAGCATTTT. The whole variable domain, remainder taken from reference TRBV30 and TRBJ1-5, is SQTIHQWPATLVQPVGSPLSLECTVEGTSNPNLYWYRQAAGRGLQLLFYSVGIGQISSEVPQNLSASRPQDRQFILSSKKLLLSDSGFYLCALARDSNQPQHFGDGTRLSIL.

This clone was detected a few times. The CDR3 sequence: CASSTYGASSYNEQFF. Here the CDR3 DNA reads TGTGCCAGTAGTACGTATGGGGCAAGCTCCTACAATGAGCAGTTCTTC. The genes are TRBV19 and TRBJ2-1; possible D gene TRBD1, 5 bases. Deletions cut 4 bases from V and 0 bases from J, with 13 bases between. This CDR3 contains 16 residues. Germline V gene sequence: CDR1 LNHDA, CDR2 SQIVND (reference sequence).

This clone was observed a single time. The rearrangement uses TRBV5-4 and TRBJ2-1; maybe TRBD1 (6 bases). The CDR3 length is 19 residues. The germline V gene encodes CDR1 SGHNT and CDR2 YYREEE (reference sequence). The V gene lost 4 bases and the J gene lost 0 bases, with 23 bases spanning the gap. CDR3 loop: CASSVSGQGSSRSYNEQFF. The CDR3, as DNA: TGTGCCAGCAGCGTGTCCGGGCAGGGGTCTTCCCGCTCCTACAATGAGCAGTTCTTC.

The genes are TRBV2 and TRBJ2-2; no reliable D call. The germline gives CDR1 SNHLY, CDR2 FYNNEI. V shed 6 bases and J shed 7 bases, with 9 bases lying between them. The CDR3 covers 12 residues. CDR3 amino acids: CASRAGGGELFF. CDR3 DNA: TGTGCCAGCAGGGCCGGCGGCGGGGAGCTGTTTTTT.

CDR3 region: CASSPDRGLAYGYTF. DNA of the CDR3: TGTGCCAGCAGCCCCGACAGGGGGCTCGCCTATGGCTACACCTTC. The chain recombines TRBV5-4 with TRBJ1-2, with 10 bases matching TRBD1. CDR1 is SGHNT and CDR2 is YYREEE in the germline V gene (reference sequence). Trimming cost V 4 bases and J 4 bases; bases outside gene matches: 7. There are 15 residues in the CDR3.

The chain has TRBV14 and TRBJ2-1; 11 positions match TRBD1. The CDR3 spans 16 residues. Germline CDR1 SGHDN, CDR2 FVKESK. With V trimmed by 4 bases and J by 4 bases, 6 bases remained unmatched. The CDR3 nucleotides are TGTGCCAGCAGCCCCCTCGGGACAGGGGGTTACAATGAGCAGTTCTTC. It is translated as CASSPLGTGGYNEQFF.

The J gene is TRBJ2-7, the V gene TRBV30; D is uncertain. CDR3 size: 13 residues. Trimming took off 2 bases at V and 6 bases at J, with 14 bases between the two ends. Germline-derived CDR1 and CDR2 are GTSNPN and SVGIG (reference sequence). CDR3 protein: CAWSLDRVGEQYF. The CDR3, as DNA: TGTGCCTGGAGTCTTGATAGAGTCGGCGAGCAGTACTTC.

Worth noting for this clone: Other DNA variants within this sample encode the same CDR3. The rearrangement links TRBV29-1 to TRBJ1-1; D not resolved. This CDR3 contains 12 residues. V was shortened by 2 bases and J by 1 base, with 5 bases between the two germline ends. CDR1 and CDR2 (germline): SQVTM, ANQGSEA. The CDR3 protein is CSVERRNTEAFF. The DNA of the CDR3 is TGCAGCGTTGAACGGAGGAACACTGAAGCTTTCTTT.

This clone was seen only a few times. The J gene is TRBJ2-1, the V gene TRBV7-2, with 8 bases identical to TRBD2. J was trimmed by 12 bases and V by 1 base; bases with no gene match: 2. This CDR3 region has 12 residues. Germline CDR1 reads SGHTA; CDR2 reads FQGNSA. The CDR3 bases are TGTGCCAGCAGCTTAGTTACTAGCGGGCAGTTCTTC. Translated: CASSLVTSGQFF.

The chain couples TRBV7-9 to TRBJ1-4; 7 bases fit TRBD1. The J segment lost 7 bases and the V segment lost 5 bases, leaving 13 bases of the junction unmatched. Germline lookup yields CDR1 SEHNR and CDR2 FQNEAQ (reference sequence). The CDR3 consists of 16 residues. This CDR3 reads CASSPYPTGVGEKLFF. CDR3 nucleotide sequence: TGTGCCAGCAGCCCTTACCCCACAGGGGTGGGTGAAAAACTGTTTTTT. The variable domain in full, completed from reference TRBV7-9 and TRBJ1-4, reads DTGVSQNPRHKITKRGQNVTFRCDPISEHNRLYWYRQTLGQGPEFLTYFQNEAQLEKSRLLSDRFSAERPKGSFSTLEIQRTEQGDSAMYLCASSPYPTGVGEKLFFGSGTQLSVL.

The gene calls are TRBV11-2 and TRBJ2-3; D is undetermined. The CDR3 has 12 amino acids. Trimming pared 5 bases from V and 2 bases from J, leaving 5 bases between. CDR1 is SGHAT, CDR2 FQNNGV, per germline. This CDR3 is CASSPITDTQYF. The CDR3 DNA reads TGTGCCAGCAGCCCCATCACAGATACGCAGTATTTT.

The CDR3: CASSLDFRGLGGNIQYF. CDR3 nucleotides: TGCGCCAGCAGCTTAGACTTCCGGGGCCTGGGGGGGAACATTCAGTACTTC. The chain recombines TRBV5-1 with TRBJ2-4; 7 bases are a match to TRBD2. Per germline, CDR1 SGHRS and CDR2 YFSETQ. The CDR3 contains 17 residues. V shed 2 bases and J 7 bases; nucleotides not matched to a gene: 15.

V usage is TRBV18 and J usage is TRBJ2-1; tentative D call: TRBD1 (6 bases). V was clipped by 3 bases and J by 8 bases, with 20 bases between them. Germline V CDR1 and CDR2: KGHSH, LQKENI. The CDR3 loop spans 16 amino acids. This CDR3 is CASSPTPSTSGDEQFF. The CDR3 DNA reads TGTGCCAGCTCACCTACCCCGAGTACATCAGGGGATGAGCAGTTCTTC.